Below, one T cell receptor (beta chain) is given with its context. V lost 5 bases and J 2 bases, leaving 12 bases between the germline ends. Germline-derived CDR1 and CDR2 are SEHNR and FQNEAQ (reference sequence). This CDR3 is 14 amino acids long. It was with 60 Vbeta and 13 Jbeta primers that the PCR ran. Sequencing used immunoSEQ multiplex PCR; TCRdb keeps in-frame clones, though not all of them. The table lists roughly 100,000 clones, around 72% of them singletons. The data were obtained in a study of cytomegalovirus exposure and HLA in healthy donors. The receptor's source is a man aged 25-45 years in good health and CMV-seronegative. The chain is built from TRBV7-9 and TRBJ1-2; D gene unclear. The material sequenced was PBMCs. CDR3 bases: TGTGCCAGCAGCCTGGGCCTAATCAACTATGGCTACACCTTC. Translating gives CASSLGLINYGYTF.